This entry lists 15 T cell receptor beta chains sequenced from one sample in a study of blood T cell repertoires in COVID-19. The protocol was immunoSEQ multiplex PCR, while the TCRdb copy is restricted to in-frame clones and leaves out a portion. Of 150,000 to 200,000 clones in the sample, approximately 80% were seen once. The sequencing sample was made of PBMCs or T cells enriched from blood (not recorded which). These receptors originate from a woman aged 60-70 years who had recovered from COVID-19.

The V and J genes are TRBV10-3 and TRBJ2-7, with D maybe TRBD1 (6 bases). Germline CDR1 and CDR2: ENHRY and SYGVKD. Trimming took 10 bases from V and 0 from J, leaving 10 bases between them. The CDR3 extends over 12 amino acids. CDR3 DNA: TGTGCCACAAAGGACAGCTCCTACGAGCAGTACTTC. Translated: CATKDSSYEQYF.

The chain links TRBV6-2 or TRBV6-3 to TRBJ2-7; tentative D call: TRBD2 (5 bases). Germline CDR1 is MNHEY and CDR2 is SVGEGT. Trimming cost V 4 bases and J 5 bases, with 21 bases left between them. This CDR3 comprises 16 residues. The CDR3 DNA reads TGTGCCAGCAGTTTCGGAGGACTCCCAAATCCACACGAGCAGTACTTC. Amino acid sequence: CASSFGGLPNPHEQYF.

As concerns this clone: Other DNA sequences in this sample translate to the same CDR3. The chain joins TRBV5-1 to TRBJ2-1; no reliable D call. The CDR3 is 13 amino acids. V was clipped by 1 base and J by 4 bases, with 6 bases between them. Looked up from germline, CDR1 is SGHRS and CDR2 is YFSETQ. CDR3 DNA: TGCGCCAGCAGCTTGTCCAGTTACAATGAGCAGTTCTTC. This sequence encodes CASSLSSYNEQFF.

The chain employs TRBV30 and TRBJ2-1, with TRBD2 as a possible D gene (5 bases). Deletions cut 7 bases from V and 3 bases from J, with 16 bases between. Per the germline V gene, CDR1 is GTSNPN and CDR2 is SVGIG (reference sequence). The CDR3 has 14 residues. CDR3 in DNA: TGTGCCTCGGCCCCAGCGGCCCTCTACAATGAGCAGTTCTTC. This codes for CASAPAALYNEQFF.

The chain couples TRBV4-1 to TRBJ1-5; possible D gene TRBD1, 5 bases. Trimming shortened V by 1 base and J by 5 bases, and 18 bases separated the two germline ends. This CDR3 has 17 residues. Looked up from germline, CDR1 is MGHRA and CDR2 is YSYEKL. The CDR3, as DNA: TGCGCCAGCAGCCAAGCCCCCCGGGCCCAAGGGGATCAGCCCCAGCATTTT. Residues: CASSQAPRAQGDQPQHF.

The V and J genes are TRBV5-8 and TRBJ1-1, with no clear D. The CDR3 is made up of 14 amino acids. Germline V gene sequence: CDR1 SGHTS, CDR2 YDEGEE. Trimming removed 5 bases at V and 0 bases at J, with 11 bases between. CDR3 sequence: CASRRGPVNTEAFF. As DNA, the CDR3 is TGTGCCAGCAGACGCGGGCCCGTGAACACTGAAGCTTTCTTT.

CDR3: CASTSSGANVLTF. CDR3 DNA sequence: TGTGCCAGCACCAGCTCTGGGGCCAACGTCCTGACTTTC. V and J are TRBV5-6 and TRBJ2-6; the D is unclear. Trimming stripped 6 bases from V and 0 bases from J, with 4 bases between. Germline CDR1 SGHDT, CDR2 YYEEEE. The CDR3 has 13 residues. The full variable domain, in which reference TRBV5-6 and TRBJ2-6 provide the parts outside the CDR3, is DAGVTQSPTHLIKTRGQQVTLRCSPKSGHDTVSWYQQALGQGPQFIFQYYEEEERQRGNFPDRFSGHQFPNYSSELNVNALLLGDSALYLCASTSSGANVLTFGAGSRLTVL.

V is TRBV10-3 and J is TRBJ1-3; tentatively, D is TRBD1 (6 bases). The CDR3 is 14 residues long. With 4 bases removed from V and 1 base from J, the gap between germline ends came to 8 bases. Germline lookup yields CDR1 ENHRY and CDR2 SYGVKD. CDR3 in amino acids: CAISGGTSGNTIYF. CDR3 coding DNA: TGTGCCATCAGTGGGGGGACATCTGGAAACACCATATATTTT.

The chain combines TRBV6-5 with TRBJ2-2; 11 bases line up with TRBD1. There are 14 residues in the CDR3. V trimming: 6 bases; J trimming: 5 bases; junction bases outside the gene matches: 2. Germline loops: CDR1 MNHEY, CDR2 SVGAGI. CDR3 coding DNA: TGTGCCAGCAGCCGGGACAGGGGGACCGGGGAGCTGTTTTTT. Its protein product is CASSRDRGTGELFF.

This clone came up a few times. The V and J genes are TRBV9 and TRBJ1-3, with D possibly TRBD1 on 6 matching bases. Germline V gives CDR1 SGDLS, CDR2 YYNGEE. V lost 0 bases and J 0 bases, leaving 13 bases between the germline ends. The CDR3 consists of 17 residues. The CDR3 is CASSVVDGGNSGNTIYF. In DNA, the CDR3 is TGTGCCAGCAGCGTAGTGGATGGGGGCAACTCTGGAAACACCATATATTTT.

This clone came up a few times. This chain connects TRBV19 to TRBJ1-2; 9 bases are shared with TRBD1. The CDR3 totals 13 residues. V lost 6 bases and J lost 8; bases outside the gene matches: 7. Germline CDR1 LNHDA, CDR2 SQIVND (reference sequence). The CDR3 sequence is CASRTQGAEGYTF. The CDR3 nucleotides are TGTGCCAGTAGGACACAGGGGGCTGAAGGCTACACCTTC. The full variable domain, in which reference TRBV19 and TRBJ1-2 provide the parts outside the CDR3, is DGGITQSPKYLFRKEGQNVTLSCEQNLNHDAMYWYRQDPGQGLRLIYYSQIVNDFQKGDIAEGYSVSREKKESFPLTVTSAQKNPTAFYLCASRTQGAEGYTFGSGTRLTVV.

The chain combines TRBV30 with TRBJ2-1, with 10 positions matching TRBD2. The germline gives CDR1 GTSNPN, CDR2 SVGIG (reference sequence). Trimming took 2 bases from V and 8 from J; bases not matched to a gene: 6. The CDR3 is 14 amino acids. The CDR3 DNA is TGTGCCTGGAGTTTTAGCGGGGGGTCTGATGAGCAGTTCTTC. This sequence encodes CAWSFSGGSDEQFF.

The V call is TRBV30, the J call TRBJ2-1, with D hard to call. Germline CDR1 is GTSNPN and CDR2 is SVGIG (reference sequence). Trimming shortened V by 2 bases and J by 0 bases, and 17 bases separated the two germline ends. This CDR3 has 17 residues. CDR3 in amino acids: CAWSPSPYSSSYNEQFF. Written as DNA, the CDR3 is TGTGCCTGGAGTCCCTCCCCCTACTCAAGCTCCTACAATGAGCAGTTCTTC.

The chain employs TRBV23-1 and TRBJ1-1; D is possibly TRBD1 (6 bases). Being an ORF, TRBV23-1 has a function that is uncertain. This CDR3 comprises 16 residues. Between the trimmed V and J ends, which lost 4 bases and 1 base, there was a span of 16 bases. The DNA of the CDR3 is TGCGCCAGCAGTCTAGAACAGGGATGGAGGAACACTGAAGCTTTCTTT. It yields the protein CASSLEQGWRNTEAFF.

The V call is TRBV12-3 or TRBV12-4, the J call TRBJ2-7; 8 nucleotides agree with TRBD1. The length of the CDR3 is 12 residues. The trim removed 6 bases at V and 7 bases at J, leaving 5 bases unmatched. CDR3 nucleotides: TGTGCCAGCAGGGGGACAGGTCGGGAGCAGTACTTC. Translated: CASRGTGREQYF.